These 4 T cell receptor beta chains originate from one sample sequenced in a study of control samples from healthy donors and cancer patients. The data were produced by immunoSEQ multiplex PCR, yet TCRdb's version contains in-frame clones alone and is incomplete. The sample gives approximately 120,000 clones, 75% to 90% of which show up once; under 20% is in the top ten. Sample: blood. Every receptor here comes from a woman aged 50 to 65 in good health.

This clone was seen just once. The V and J genes are TRBV7-8 and TRBJ1-1, with 7 nucleotides matching TRBD1. Germline CDR1 is SGHVS and CDR2 is FQNEAQ. This CDR3 comprises 15 residues. Unmatched junction bases numbered 8, after V lost 5 bases and J lost 2 bases. The CDR3 reads CASSPKGQPNTEAFF. CDR3 coding DNA: TGTGCCAGCAGCCCCAAGGGACAGCCTAACACTGAAGCTTTCTTT.

The gene calls are TRBV29-1 and TRBJ1-2; maybe TRBD1 (5 bases). Between the trimmed V and J ends, which lost 6 bases and 4 bases, there was a span of 9 bases. The CDR3 sequence is 11 residues long. Germline lookup yields CDR1 SQVTM and CDR2 ANQGSEA. The chain's CDR3 is CSVRQGYGYTF. The CDR3 region has the DNA TGCAGCGTCCGGCAGGGCTATGGCTACACCTTC.

The chain combines TRBV6-6 with TRBJ2-5; D might be TRBD2 (6 bases). CDR1 and CDR2 from the germline V gene are MNHNY and SVGAGI (reference sequence). CDR3 length: 15 residues. Deletions cut 8 bases from V and 6 bases from J, with 22 bases between. In DNA, the CDR3 is TGTGCCAGCTCCCGGGCGGGGAGTACTTCTCAGACCCAGTACTTC. It is translated as CASSRAGSTSQTQYF.

The chain recombines TRBV6-2 or TRBV6-3 with TRBJ2-5; D call uncertain. The CDR3 is 14 amino acids. V was cut by 6 bases and J by 5 bases, with 16 bases left in between. In germline, CDR1 is MNHEY, CDR2 SVGEGT. The CDR3 loop is CASSLPGRRETQYF. CDR3 coding DNA: TGTGCCAGCAGCCTACCGGGCCGTCGGGAGACCCAGTACTTC.